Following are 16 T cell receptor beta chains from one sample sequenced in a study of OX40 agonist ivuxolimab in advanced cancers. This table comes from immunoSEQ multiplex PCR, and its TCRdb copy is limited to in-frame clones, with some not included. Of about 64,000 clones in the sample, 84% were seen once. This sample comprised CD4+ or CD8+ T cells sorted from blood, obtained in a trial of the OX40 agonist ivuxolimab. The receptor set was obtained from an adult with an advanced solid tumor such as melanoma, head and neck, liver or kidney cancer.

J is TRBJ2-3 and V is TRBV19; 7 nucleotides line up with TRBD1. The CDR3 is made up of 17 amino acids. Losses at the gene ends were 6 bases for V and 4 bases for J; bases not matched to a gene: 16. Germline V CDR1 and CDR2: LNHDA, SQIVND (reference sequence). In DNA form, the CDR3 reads TGTGCCAGTAGCGACAGGGTGATCGGGAATGGAGCAGATACGCAGTATTTT. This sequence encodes CASSDRVIGNGADTQYF.

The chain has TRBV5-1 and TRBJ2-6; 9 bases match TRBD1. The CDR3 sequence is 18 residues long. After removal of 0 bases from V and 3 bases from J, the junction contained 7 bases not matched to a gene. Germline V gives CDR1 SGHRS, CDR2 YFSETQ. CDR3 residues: CASSLAGTGYGGANVLTF. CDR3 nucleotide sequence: TGCGCCAGCAGCTTGGCAGGGACAGGGTATGGTGGGGCCAACGTCCTGACTTTC. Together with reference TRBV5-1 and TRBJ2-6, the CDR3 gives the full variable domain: KAGVTQTPRYLIKTRGQQVTLSCSPISGHRSVSWYQQTPGQGLQFLFEYFSETQRNKGNFPGRFSGRQFSNSRSEMNVSTLELGDSALYLCASSLAGTGYGGANVLTFGAGSRLTVL.

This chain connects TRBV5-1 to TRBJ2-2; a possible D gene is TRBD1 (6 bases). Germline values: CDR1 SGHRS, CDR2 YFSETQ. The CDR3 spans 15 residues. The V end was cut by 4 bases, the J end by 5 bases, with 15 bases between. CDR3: CASSPQGLGTGELFF. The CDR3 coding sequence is TGCGCCAGCAGCCCGCAGGGGTTAGGAACCGGGGAGCTGTTTTTT.

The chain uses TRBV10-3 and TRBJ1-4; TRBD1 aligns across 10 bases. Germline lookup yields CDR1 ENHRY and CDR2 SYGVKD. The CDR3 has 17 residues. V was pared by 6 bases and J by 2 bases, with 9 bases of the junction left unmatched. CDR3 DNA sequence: TGTGCCATCAGACCGGGACAGGGGACGGCTACTAATGAAAAACTGTTTTTT. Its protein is CAIRPGQGTATNEKLFF.

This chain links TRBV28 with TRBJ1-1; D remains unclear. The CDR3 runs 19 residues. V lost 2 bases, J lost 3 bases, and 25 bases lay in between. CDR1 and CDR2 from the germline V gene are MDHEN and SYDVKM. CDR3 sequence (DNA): TGTGCCAGCAGTTTACTGTTAATTCGATGGGGAAGAGACCACACTGAAGCTTTCTTT. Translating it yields CASSLLLIRWGRDHTEAFF.

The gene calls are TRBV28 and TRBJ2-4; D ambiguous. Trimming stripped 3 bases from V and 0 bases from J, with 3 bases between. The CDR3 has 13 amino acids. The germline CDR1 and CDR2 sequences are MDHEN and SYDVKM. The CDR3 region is CASSLGAKNIQYF. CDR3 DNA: TGTGCCAGCAGTTTGGGAGCCAAAAACATTCAGTACTTC.

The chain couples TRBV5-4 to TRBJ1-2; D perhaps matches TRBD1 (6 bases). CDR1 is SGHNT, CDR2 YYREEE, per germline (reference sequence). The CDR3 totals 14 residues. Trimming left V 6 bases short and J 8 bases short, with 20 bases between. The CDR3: CASTAKGRGDGYTF. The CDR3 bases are TGTGCCAGCACTGCAAAAGGGAGGGGGGACGGCTACACCTTC.

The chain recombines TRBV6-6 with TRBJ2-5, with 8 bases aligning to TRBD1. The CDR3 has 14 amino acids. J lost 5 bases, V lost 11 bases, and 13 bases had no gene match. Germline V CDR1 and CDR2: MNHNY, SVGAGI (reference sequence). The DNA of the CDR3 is TGTGCCGGAAGACAGGGGTTTTTTCACGAGACCCAGTACTTC. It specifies CAGRQGFFHETQYF.

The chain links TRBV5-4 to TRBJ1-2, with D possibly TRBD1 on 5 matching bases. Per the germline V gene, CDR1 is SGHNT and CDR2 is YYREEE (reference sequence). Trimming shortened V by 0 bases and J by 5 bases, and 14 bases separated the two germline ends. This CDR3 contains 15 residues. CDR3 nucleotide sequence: TGTGCCAGCAGCTTGGGGGGCGGGGGTAGGTATGGCTACACCTTC. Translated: CASSLGGGGRYGYTF.

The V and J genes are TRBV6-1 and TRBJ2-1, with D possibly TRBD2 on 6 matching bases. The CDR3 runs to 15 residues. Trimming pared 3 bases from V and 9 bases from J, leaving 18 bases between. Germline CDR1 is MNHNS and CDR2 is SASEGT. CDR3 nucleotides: TGTGCCAGCAGTGAGAACGTAGGAGGGGCGGTTGAGCAGTTCTTC. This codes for CASSENVGGAVEQFF.

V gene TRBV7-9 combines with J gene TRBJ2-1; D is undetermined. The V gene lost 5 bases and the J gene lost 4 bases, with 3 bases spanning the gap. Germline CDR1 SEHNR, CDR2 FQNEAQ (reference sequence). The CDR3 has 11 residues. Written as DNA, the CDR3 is TGTGCCAGCAGCGCGTACAATGAGCAGTTCTTC. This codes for CASSAYNEQFF.

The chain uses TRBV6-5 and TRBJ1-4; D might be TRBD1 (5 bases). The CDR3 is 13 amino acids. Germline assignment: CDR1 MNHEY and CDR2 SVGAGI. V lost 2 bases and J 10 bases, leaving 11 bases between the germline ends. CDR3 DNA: TGTGCCAGCAGTTACCGGGACGTGGGAAAACTGTTTTTT. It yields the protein CASSYRDVGKLFF.

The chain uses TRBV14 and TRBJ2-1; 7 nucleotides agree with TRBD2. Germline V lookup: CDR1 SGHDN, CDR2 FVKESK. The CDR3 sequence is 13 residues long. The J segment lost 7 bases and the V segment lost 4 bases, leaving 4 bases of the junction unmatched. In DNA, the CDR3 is TGTGCCAGCAGCCCTGTGGGGGGGAATGAGCAGTTCTTC. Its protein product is CASSPVGGNEQFF.

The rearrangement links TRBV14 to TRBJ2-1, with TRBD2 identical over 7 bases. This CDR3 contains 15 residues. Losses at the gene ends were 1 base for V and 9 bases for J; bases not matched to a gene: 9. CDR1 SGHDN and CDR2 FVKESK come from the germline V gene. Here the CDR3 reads CASSQGAGSGSEQFF. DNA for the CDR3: TGTGCCAGCAGCCAAGGAGCGGGATCCGGGAGTGAGCAGTTCTTC.

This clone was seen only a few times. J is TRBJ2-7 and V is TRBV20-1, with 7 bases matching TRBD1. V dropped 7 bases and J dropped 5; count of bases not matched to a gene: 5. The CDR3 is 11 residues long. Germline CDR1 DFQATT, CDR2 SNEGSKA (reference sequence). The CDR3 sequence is CSVTQGNEQYF. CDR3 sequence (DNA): TGCAGTGTAACACAGGGGAACGAGCAGTACTTC.

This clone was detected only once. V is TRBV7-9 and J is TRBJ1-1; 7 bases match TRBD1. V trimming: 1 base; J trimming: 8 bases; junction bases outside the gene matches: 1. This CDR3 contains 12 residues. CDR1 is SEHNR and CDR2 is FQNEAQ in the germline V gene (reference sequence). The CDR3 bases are TGTGCCAGCAGCTTAGAGACAGGGGAAGCTTTCTTT. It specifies CASSLETGEAFF.